The text below deals with one T cell receptor (beta chain). This sample is drawn from a study of blood T cell repertoires in COVID-19. Study context: Both acute and convalescent COVID-19 samples were obtained from the United States, Italy and Spain.

Enrolled through a virtual design, the participants were between roughly 18 and 95 years of age and came from about two dozen US areas. Categorization into cohorts depended on clinical history that participants reported. Original methodology: The assay estimated nucleated cells by amplifying reference gene primers. The protocol was immunoSEQ multiplex PCR, while the TCRdb copy is restricted to in-frame clones and leaves out a portion. That table supplies the V and J calls and clone size; D and trimming were determined from the DNA. The table includes 150,000 to 200,000 clones, 82% detected once. CDR1 SGHRS and CDR2 YFSETQ come from the germline V gene. Trimming shortened V by 4 bases and J by 5 bases, and 9 bases separated the two germline ends. This CDR3 has 12 residues.

What was sequenced was PBMCs or T cells enriched from blood (not recorded which). The TCR originated in a man between 45 and 60 years old who had recovered from COVID-19. The genes are TRBV5-1 and TRBJ1-1; D remains unclear. For the CDR3, the DNA is TGCGCCAGCAGCCCCCGGGATACTGAAGCTTTCTTT. Translated, it gives CASSPRDTEAFF.